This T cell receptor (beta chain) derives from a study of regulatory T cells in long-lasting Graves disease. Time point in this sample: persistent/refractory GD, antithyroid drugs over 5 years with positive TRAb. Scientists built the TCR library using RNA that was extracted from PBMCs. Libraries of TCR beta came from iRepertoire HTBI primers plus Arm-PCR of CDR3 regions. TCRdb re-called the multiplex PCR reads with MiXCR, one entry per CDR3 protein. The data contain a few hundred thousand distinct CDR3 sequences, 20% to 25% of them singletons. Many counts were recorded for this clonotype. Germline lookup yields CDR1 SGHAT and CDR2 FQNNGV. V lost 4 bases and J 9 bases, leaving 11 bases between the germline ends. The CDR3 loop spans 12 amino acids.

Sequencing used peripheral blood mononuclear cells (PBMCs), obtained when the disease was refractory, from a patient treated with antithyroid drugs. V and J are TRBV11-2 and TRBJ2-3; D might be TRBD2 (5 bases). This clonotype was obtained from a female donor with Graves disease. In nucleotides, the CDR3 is TGTGCCAGCAGCTCCGTACTAGACACGCAGTATTTT. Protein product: CASSSVLDTQYF. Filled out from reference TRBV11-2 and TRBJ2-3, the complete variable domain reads EAGVAQSPRYKIIEKRQSVAFWCNPISGHATLYWYQQILGQGPKLLIQFQNNGVVDDSQLPKDRFSAERLKGVDSTLKIQPAKLEDSAVYLCASSSVLDTQYFGPGTRLTVL.